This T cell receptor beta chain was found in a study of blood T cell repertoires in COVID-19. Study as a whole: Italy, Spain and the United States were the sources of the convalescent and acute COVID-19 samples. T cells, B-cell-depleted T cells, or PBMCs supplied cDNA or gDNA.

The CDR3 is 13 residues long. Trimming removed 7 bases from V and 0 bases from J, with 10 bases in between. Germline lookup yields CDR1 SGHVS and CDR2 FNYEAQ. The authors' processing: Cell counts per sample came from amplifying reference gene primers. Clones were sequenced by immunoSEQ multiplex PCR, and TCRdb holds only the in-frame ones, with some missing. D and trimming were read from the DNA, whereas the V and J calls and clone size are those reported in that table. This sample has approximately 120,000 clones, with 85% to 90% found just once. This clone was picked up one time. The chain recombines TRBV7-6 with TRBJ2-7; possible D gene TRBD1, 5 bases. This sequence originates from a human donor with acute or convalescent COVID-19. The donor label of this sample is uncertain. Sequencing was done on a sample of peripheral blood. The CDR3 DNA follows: TGTGCCAGCATGGACACCTCCTCCTACGAGCAGTACTTC. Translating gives CASMDTSSYEQYF.